Reported below is one T cell receptor beta chain. Its target is not known. The germline V and J ends were trimmed by 8 bases and 8 bases, with 13 bases remaining between them. The CDR3 totals 12 residues. The data derive from a study of post-analysis software for immune sequencing data. Study-wide results and limits: Controls showed significantly higher normalized Chao1 diversity than did multiple sclerosis patients. TRBV5-6, TRBV5-1 and TRBV20-1 were among 4 or 5 TRBV segments more frequent in patients than controls.

Sequencing libraries made from TCR beta cDNA carried unique molecular identifiers. Each CDR3 protein gets one entry after TCRdb re-called the PCR reads with MiXCR. Seen here are approximately 360,000 distinct CDR3 sequences, less than 40% observed once, and the top ten hold about an eighth. The chain joins TRBV12-3 or TRBV12-4 to TRBJ2-1; TRBD2 might be the D (6 bases). The source of this sequence is a girl between 10 and 17 years old with multiple sclerosis. Sequencing input: blood. CDR3 region: CASGRSSYEQFF. Written as DNA, the CDR3 is TGTGCCAGCGGGAGGTCCTCGTATGAGCAGTTCTTC.